This TCR beta chain emerged from a study of T cell repertoires in cytomegalovirus infection. Overall study: Public TCR beta signature analysis indicated the presence of both CMV infection and matching HLA type.

Regarding this clonotype: Its antigen is currently unknown.

TCRdb re-derived calls from the reads in MiXCR, one entry per CDR3 protein. The sample has about 230,000 distinct CDR3 sequences; about 23% are singletons. Study observations and caveats: HLA-C-restricted CMV-specific TCR beta clonotypes prevailed in the ex vivo response. Cumulative public TCR beta family frequency identified CMV carriers with the relevant HLA.

This CDR3 has 14 residues. Trimming removed 2 bases from V and 2 bases from J, with 10 bases in between. The germline CDR1 and CDR2 sequences are SGHVS and FNYEAQ. This chain links TRBV7-6 with TRBJ2-7; tentative D call: TRBD1 (6 bases). The source material was CD8+ T cells from PBMCs. The origin of this receptor is a human donor in good health (CMV status not recorded). Some clones in this sample may be carry-over from other donors' samples. The CDR3 is CASSLLDRAYEQYF. CDR3 DNA sequence: TGTGCCAGCAGCTTACTGGACAGAGCCTACGAGCAGTACTTC. The variable domain in full, with the rest retrieved from reference TRBV7-6 and TRBJ2-7, is GAGVSQSPRYKVTKRGQDVALRCDPISGHVSLYWYRQALGQGPEFLTYFNYEAQQDKSGLPNDRFSAERPEGSISTLTIQRTEQRDSAMYRCASSLLDRAYEQYFGPGTRLTVT.